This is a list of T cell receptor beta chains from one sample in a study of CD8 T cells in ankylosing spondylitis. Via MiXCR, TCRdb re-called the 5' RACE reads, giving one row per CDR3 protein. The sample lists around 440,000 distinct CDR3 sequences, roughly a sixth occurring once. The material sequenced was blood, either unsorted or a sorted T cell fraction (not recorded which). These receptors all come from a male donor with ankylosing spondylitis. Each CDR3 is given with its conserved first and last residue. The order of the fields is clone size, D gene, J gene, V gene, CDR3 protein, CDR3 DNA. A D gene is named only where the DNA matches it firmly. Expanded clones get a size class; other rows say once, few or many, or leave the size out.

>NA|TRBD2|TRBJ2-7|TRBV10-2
CASSEFTSGSSYEQYF
TGCGCCAGCAGTGAGTTCACTAGCGGGTCCTCCTACGAGCAGTACTTC
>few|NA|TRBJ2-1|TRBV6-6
CATAGGGDVQFF
TGTGCCACCGCCGGGGGCGGGGACGTACAGTTCTTC
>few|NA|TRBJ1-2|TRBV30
CAWSEDTNYGYTF
TGTGCCTGGAGTGAAGACACTAACTATGGCTACACCTTC
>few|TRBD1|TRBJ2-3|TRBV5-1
CASSWGQVTDTQYF
TGCGCCAGCAGCTGGGGACAGGTAACAGATACGCAGTATTTT
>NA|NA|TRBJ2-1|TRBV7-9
CASSLASPSYNEQFF
TGTGCCAGCAGCTTAGCATCCCCCTCCTACAATGAGCAGTTCTTC
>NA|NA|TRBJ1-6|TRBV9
CASSAGGRNNSPLHF
TGTGCCAGCAGCGCGGGGGGACGGAATAATTCACCCCTCCACTTT
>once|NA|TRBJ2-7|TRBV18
CASSPLEHAIRLEQYF
TGTGCCAGCTCACCACTGGAACATGCAATAAGGCTGGAGCAGTACTTC
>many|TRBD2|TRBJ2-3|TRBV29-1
CSVPAGGREDTQYF
TGCAGCGTTCCCGCCGGCGGGAGGGAAGATACGCAGTATTTT
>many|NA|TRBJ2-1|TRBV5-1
CASSREMGREQFF
TGCGCCAGCAGCCGTGAGATGGGAAGAGAGCAGTTCTTC
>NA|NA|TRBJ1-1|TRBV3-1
CATTETDGGGTEAFF
TGTGCCACCACCGAAACGGACGGCGGGGGGACTGAAGCTTTCTTT
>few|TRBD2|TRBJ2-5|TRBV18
CASSFRLAGVGETQYF
TGTGCCAGCTCATTCAGACTAGCGGGAGTTGGAGAGACCCAGTACTTC
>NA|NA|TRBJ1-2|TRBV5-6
CASSLAFRFWDDGYTF
TGTGCCAGCAGCTTGGCATTTCGGTTTTGGGATGATGGCTACACCTTC
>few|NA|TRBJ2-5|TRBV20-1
CSALTGGGTQYF
TGCAGTGCCCTGACTGGAGGGGGGACCCAGTACTTC
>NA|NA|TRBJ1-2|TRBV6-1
CATIQPGQNYGYTF
TGTGCCACCATTCAACCGGGCCAGAACTATGGCTACACCTTC
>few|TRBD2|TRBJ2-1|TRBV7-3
CASSYSGGARYEQFF
TGTGCCAGCAGCTATAGCGGGGGGGCCAGGTATGAGCAGTTCTTC
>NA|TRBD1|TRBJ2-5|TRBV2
CASSPGGFGTQYF
TGTGCCAGCAGTCCAGGGGGATTTGGGACCCAGTACTTC
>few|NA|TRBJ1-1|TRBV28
CASSFPGRQMTDEAFF
TGTGCCAGCAGTTTTCCCGGACGACAAATGACCGATGAAGCTTTCTTT
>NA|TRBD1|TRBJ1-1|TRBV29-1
CSVELDRMNTEAFF
TGCAGCGTTGAACTGGACAGGATGAACACTGAAGCTTTCTTT
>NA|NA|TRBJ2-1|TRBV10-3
CAITGDTYNEQFF
TGTGCCATCACCGGGGACACCTACAATGAGCAGTTCTTC
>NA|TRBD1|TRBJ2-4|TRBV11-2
CASSPQTGEKNIQYF
TGTGCCAGCAGCCCCCAGACAGGGGAAAAAAACATTCAGTACTTC
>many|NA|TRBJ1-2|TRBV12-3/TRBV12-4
CASSLAAAQHYGYTF
TGTGCCAGCAGTTTAGCGGCGGCGCAGCACTATGGCTACACCTTC
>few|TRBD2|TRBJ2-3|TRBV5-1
CASSLELASGGAADTQYF
TGCGCCAGCAGCTTGGAGTTGGCTAGCGGGGGGGCAGCAGATACGCAGTATTTT
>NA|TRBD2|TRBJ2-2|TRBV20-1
CSARDQRQGLATTGELFF
TGCAGTGCTAGAGACCAGCGGCAGGGACTAGCGACCACCGGGGAGCTGTTTTTT
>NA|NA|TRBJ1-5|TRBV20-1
CSARIQGSGGNQPQHF
TGCAGTGCTAGGATACAGGGAAGTGGTGGCAATCAGCCCCAGCATTTT
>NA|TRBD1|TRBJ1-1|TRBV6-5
CASSLSGQGSTEAFF
TGTGCCAGCAGTTTATCCGGACAGGGTAGCACTGAAGCTTTCTTT
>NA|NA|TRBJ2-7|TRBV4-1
CASSQEGAGLDEQYF
TGCGCCAGCAGCCAAGAGGGGGCAGGGCTGGACGAGCAGTACTTC
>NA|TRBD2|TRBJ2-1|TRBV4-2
CASSHGGANEQFF
TGTGCCAGCAGCCACGGGGGGGCCAATGAGCAGTTCTTC
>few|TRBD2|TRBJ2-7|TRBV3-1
CASSRLAGGFEQYF
TGTGCCAGCAGTCGACTAGCGGGGGGATTCGAGCAGTACTTC
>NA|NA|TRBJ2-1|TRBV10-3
CAIRTSGPHNEQFF
TGTGCCATCAGGACTAGTGGGCCGCACAATGAGCAGTTCTTC
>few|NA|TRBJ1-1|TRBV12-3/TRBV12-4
CASARTSNTEAFF
TGTGCCAGCGCCAGGACATCGAACACTGAAGCTTTCTTT
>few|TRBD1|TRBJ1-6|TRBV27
CASSDRGPLGNSPLHF
TGTGCCAGCAGTGACAGGGGGCCTTTGGGGAATTCACCCCTCCACTTT
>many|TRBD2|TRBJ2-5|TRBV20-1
CSARDTPTGGLRETQYF
TGCAGTGCTAGAGATACCCCCACGGGGGGGCTGAGGGAGACCCAGTACTTC
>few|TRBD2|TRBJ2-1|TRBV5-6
CASGGTSGSRSYNEQFF
TGTGCCAGCGGAGGGACTAGCGGGAGTAGGTCCTACAATGAGCAGTTCTTC
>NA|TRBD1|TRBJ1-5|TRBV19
CASSILDRGGNQPQHF
TGTGCCAGTAGTATCCTCGACAGGGGAGGCAATCAGCCCCAGCATTTT
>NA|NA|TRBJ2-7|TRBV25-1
CACTPNGYEQYF
TGTGCCTGCACCCCCAATGGGTACGAGCAGTACTTC
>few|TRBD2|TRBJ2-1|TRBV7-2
CASSISFSGSSYNEQFF
TGTGCCAGCAGCATAAGTTTTAGCGGGAGCTCCTACAATGAGCAGTTCTTC
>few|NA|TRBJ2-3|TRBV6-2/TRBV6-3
CASSSWADTDTQYF
TGTGCCAGCAGTTCATGGGCCGACACAGATACGCAGTATTTT
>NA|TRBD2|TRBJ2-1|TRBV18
CASSRPGLDYNEQFF
TGTGCCAGCTCACGGCCGGGACTAGACTACAATGAGCAGTTCTTC
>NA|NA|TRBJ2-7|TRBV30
CAWTGQGEGSPYEQYF
TGTGCCTGGACCGGTCAGGGTGAGGGTTCCCCCTACGAGCAGTACTTC